Listed below are T cell receptor beta chains from one sample, sequenced in a study of blood T cell repertoires in COVID-19. Some clones are missing from TCRdb's copy, which holds only in-frame ones; the method was immunoSEQ multiplex PCR. The data hold about 240,000 clones, with around 89% observed a single time. Sample: peripheral blood. Receptor source: a woman aged 40 to 50 who had recovered from COVID-19. Each CDR3 is given with its conserved first and last residue. Fields, in order: V gene, D gene, J gene, clone size, CDR3 protein, CDR3 DNA. The D gene is left open where the match is weak. Not every row has a clone size; where given, it reads once, few, many or a size class.

TRBV6-6	TRBD2	TRBJ2-1	once	CASSTPNGLVVEQFF	TGTGCCAGCAGCACCCCGAACGGACTAGTGGTTGAGCAGTTCTTC
TRBV9	TRBD2	TRBJ2-1	NA	CADRLAGVYEQFF	TGTGCCGACCGACTAGCGGGAGTGTATGAGCAGTTCTTC
TRBV29-1	TRBD1	TRBJ1-6	few	CSVGEGQTNSPLHF	TGCAGCGTCGGTGAGGGACAGACTAATTCACCCCTCCACTTT
TRBV11-3	NA	TRBJ1-1	once	CASSPRALKTEAFF	TGTGCCAGCAGCCCCAGGGCCTTGAAAACTGAAGCTTTCTTT
TRBV4-1	NA	TRBJ1-1	NA	CASSQGRRPNTEAFF	TGCGCCAGCAGCCAAGGGCGCAGGCCGAACACTGAAGCTTTCTTT
TRBV6-5	NA	TRBJ2-4	once	CASSYGPPYGIQYF	TGTGCCAGCAGTTATGGGCCCCCATATGGGATTCAGTACTTC
TRBV7-9	NA	TRBJ1-2	NA	CASSSAFGPSGGYTF	TGTGCCAGCAGCTCAGCCTTCGGGCCCTCGGGGGGCTACACCTTC
TRBV7-6	NA	TRBJ2-3	once	CASSPQDRRAFTDTQYF	TGTGCCAGCAGCCCCCAGGACCGGCGGGCCTTCACAGATACGCAGTATTTT
TRBV11-2	TRBD2	TRBJ2-1	NA	CASSTAGAGEQFF	TGTGCCAGCAGCACAGCGGGAGCTGGGGAGCAGTTCTTC
TRBV27	NA	TRBJ1-5	NA	CASAGGEGYSNQPQHF	TGTGCCAGCGCCGGCGGGGAGGGGTATAGCAATCAGCCCCAGCATTTT
TRBV7-2	NA	TRBJ1-1	once	CASTPTGLGTEAFF	TGTGCCAGCACCCCCACAGGGTTGGGCACTGAAGCTTTCTTT
TRBV7-2	TRBD2	TRBJ2-7	NA	CASSLSGLAGEQYF	TGTGCCAGCAGCTTATCCGGACTAGCGGGCGAGCAGTACTTC
TRBV7-2	NA	TRBJ2-5	NA	CASSPSRAQETQYF	TGTGCCAGCAGCCCTAGCCGGGCCCAAGAGACCCAGTACTTC
TRBV24-1	NA	TRBJ2-3	NA	CATSDPGARTDTQYF	TGTGCCACCAGTGACCCTGGGGCCCGCACAGATACGCAGTATTTT
TRBV10-3	NA	TRBJ1-5	NA	CAISGGLAGNQPQHF	TGTGCCATCAGTGGTGGCCTGGCCGGCAATCAGCCCCAGCATTTT
TRBV7-2	NA	TRBJ2-2	NA	CASSSRRSNTGELFF	TGTGCCAGCAGCTCCCGGCGGAGTAACACCGGGGAGCTGTTTTTT
TRBV5-8	NA	TRBJ2-2	once	CASSLVRNTGELFF	TGTGCCAGCAGCTTGGTCAGGAACACCGGGGAGCTGTTTTTT
TRBV4-3	NA	TRBJ1-2	once	CASSQDRGGEGYTF	TGCGCCAGCAGCCAAGATCGGGGAGGGGAGGGCTACACCTTC